The clone carrying this T cell receptor (beta chain) was counted only a few times. Its antigen is not known. PCR was performed a second time for 7 to 11 cycles using a sample-barcoded 5' primer and a J-beta primer mix. TCRdb ran MiXCR on the 5' RACE reads and lists one entry per CDR3 protein. The table records 550,000 to 600,000 distinct CDR3 sequences, 47% of them present only once. The data originate from a study of blood T cells in healthy people across ages. Per the germline V gene, CDR1 is DFQATT and CDR2 is SNEGSKA (reference sequence). CDR3 length: 15 amino acids. Trimming stripped 0 bases from V and 5 bases from J, with 16 bases between. General study points: Calculation of diversity from one million T cells yielded estimates considered to be underestimates. Without sorted subsets, naive and antigen-experienced compartments could not be conclusively compared.

The receptor was derived from a man older than 75 in good health. The chain couples TRBV20-1 to TRBJ2-5, with D possibly TRBD2 on 5 matching bases. Sample: blood. The CDR3 loop is CSARDPRGTGETQYF. CDR3 DNA: TGCAGTGCTAGAGATCCTCGAGGAACGGGGGAGACCCAGTACTTC.